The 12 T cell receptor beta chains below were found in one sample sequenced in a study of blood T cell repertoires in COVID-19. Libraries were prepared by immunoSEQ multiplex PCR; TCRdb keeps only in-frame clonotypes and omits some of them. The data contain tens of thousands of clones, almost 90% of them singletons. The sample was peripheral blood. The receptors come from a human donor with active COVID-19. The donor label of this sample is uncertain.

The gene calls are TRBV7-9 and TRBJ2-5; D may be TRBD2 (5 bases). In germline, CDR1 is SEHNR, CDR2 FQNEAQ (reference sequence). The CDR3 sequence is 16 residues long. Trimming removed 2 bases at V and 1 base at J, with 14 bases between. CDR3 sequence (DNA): TGTGCCAGCAGCTTAAGGTGGGCTAGCCCCCAAGAGACCCAGTACTTC. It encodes CASSLRWASPQETQYF.

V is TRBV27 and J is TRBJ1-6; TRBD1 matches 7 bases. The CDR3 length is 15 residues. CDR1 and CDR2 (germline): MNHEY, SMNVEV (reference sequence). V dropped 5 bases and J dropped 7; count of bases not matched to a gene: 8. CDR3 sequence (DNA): TGTGCCAGCAGTGGTCAGACAGGGTCGAATTCACCCCTCCACTTT. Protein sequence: CASSGQTGSNSPLHF.

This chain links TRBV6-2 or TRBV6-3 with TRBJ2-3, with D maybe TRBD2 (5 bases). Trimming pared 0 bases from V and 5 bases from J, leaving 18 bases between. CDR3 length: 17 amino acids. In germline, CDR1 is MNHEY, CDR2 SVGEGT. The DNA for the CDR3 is TGTGCCAGCAGTTACTCTTCGAGCGGTGGCATTAGAGATACGCAGTATTTT. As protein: CASSYSSSGGIRDTQYF.

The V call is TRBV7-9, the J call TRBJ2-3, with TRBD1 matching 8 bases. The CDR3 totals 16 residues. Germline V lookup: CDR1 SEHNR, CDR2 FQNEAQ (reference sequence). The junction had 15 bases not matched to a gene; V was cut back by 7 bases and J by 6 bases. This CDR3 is CASNYQGAIDWDTQYF. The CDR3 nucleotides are TGTGCCAGCAACTATCAGGGGGCCATCGATTGGGATACGCAGTATTTT.

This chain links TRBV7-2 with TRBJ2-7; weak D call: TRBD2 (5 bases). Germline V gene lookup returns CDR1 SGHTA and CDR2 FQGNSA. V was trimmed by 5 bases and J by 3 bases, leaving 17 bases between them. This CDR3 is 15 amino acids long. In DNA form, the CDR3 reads TGTGCCAGCAGCCCGGCTACGGGGTATTTCTACGAGCAGTACTTC. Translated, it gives CASSPATGYFYEQYF.

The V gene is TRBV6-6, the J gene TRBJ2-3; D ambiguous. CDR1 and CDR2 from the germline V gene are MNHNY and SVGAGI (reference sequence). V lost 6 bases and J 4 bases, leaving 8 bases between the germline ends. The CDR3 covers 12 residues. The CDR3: CASRHTADTQYF. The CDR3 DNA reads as TGTGCCAGCAGACACACCGCAGATACGCAGTATTTT.

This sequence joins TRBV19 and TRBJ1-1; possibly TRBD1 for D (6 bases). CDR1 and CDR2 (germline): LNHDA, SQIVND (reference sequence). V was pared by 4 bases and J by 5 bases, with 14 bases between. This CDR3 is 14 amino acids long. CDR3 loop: CASSNREHGTEAFF. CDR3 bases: TGTGCCAGTAGTAACAGGGAACATGGGACTGAAGCTTTCTTT.

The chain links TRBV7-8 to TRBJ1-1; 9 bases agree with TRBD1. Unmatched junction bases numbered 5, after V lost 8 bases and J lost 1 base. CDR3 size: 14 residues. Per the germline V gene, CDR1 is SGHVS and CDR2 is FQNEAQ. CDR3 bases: TGTGCCAGCGGTAACAGGGGGCAGAACACTGAAGCTTTCTTT. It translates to CASGNRGQNTEAFF.

CDR3 coding DNA: TGCGCCAGCAGCCGGACAGGGGAGGGGTCCTACGAGCAGTACTTC. Translated: CASSRTGEGSYEQYF. V is TRBV5-1 and J is TRBJ2-7, with 9 bases lining up with TRBD1. The CDR3 covers 15 residues. The junction had 6 bases not matched to a gene; V was cut back by 4 bases and J by 1 base. The germline V gene has CDR1 SGHRS and CDR2 YFSETQ. The full variable domain, its missing parts supplied by reference TRBV5-1 and TRBJ2-7, is KAGVTQTPRYLIKTRGQQVTLSCSPISGHRSVSWYQQTPGQGLQFLFEYFSETQRNKGNFPGRFSGRQFSNSRSEMNVSTLELGDSALYLCASSRTGEGSYEQYFGPGTRLTVT.

CDR3 nucleotide sequence: TGTGCCAGCAGTTACGGGGAGGGCTCCTACGAGCAGTACTTC. This sequence encodes CASSYGEGSYEQYF. This chain uses TRBV6-5 with TRBJ2-7; 7 bases match TRBD2. Germline CDR1 is MNHEY and CDR2 is SVGAGI. V dropped 2 bases and J dropped 0; count of bases not matched to a gene: 1. This CDR3 region has 14 residues.

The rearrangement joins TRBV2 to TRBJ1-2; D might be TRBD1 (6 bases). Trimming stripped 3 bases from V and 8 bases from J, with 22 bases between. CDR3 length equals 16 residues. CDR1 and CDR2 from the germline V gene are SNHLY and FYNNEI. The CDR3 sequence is CASSDGAGDQPGGYTF. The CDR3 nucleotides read TGTGCCAGCAGTGACGGGGCAGGGGATCAACCGGGCGGCTACACCTTC.

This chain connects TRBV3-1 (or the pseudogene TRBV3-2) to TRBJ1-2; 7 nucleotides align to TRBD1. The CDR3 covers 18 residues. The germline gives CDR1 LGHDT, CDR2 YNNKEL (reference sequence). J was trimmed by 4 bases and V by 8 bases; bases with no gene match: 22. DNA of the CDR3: TGTGCCAGCCCGGGAAACCGAGACAGGGTTCGGGGGACCTATGGCTACACCTTC. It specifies CASPGNRDRVRGTYGYTF.